This passage covers 28 T cell receptor beta chains from one sample sequenced in a study of blood T cell repertoires in COVID-19. Here immunoSEQ multiplex PCR was the method, and the copy in TCRdb shows in-frame clones only, minus some. The profile shows some 240,000 clones, roughly 87% of them singletons. The sequenced material came from peripheral blood. The receptors originated from a middle-aged woman who had recovered from COVID-19.

This chain joins TRBV6-5 and TRBJ2-7; 13 bases are a match to TRBD2. This CDR3 is built from 15 residues. Germline CDR1 is MNHEY and CDR2 is SVGAGI. V shed 5 bases and J 5 bases; nucleotides not matched to a gene: 6. The CDR3: CASSPRTSGRNEQYV. DNA for the CDR3: TGTGCCAGCAGTCCGCGGACTAGCGGGAGAAACGAGCAGTACGTC.

The chain has TRBV11-2 and TRBJ1-1, with 8 bases that match TRBD1. This CDR3 is 13 amino acids long. CDR1 is SGHAT and CDR2 is FQNNGV in the germline V gene. Trimming cost V 4 bases and J 11 bases; bases outside gene matches: 9. CDR3 loop: CASSSDREGYAFF. The CDR3, as DNA: TGTGCCAGCAGCTCGGACAGGGAAGGATACGCTTTCTTT.

This chain joins TRBV10-1 and TRBJ1-4, with D uncertain. Germline-derived CDR1 and CDR2 are WNHNN and SYGVQD (reference sequence). This CDR3 is 12 amino acids long. Trimming pared 4 bases from V and 10 bases from J, leaving 10 bases between. In DNA form, the CDR3 reads TGCGCCAGCAGTGGAGAAATCGGAAAACTGTTTTTT. This encodes CASSGEIGKLFF.

The chain has TRBV18 and TRBJ1-4; D possibly corresponds to TRBD1 (6 bases). CDR3 length: 14 residues. From germline, CDR1 is KGHSH and CDR2 LQKENI. V dropped 3 bases and J dropped 12 bases, with 17 bases sitting between them. The CDR3 DNA sequence: TGTGCCAGCTCACCGGCCCCAGGGGTGGAGGAACTGTTTTTT. Encoded protein: CASSPAPGVEELFF.

This clone has only one observation. The rearrangement uses TRBV2 and TRBJ1-2; TRBD1 might be the D (6 bases). Trimming shortened V by 3 bases and J by 0 bases, and 8 bases separated the two germline ends. The CDR3 has 14 residues. The germline CDR1 and CDR2 sequences are SNHLY and FYNNEI. The CDR3 DNA follows: TGTGCCAGCAGTGAGGACAGTTCTAACTATGGCTACACCTTC. It encodes CASSEDSSNYGYTF. Drawing the rest from reference TRBV2 and TRBJ1-2, the complete variable domain is EPEVTQTPSHQVTQMGQEVILRCVPISNHLYFYWYRQILGQKVEFLVSFYNNEISEKSEIFDDQFSVERPDGSNFTLKIRSTKLEDSAMYFCASSEDSSNYGYTFGSGTRLTVV.

The V and J genes are TRBV19 and TRBJ1-5; TRBD1 might be the D (6 bases). Between the trimmed V and J ends, which lost 3 bases and 7 bases, there was a span of 16 bases. The CDR3 runs to 15 residues. Per germline, CDR1 LNHDA and CDR2 SQIVND (reference sequence). DNA for the CDR3: TGTGCCAGTAGTATTAGGGCCAGGGGTTGGCAGCCCCAGCATTTT. Its translation: CASSIRARGWQPQHF.

The chain carries TRBV28 and TRBJ2-7; D remains unclear. Germline-derived CDR1 and CDR2 are MDHEN and SYDVKM. V was trimmed by 6 bases and J by 2 bases, leaving 8 bases between them. The CDR3 has 12 amino acids. CDR3 amino acids: CASRSNTYEQYF. The DNA for the CDR3 is TGTGCCAGCAGGTCGAACACCTACGAGCAGTACTTC. The whole variable domain, remainder taken from reference TRBV28 and TRBJ2-7, is DVKVTQSSRYLVKRTGEKVFLECVQDMDHENMFWYRQDPGLGLRLIYFSYDVKMKEKGDIPEGYSVSREKKERFSLILESASTNQTSMYLCASRSNTYEQYFGPGTRLTVT.

The CDR3 sequence is CASSLTSGKKNEQFF. The DNA for the CDR3 is TGTGCCAGCAGCTTAACGAGCGGGAAAAAGAATGAGCAGTTCTTC. This chain links TRBV7-9 with TRBJ2-1; 7 nucleotides agree with TRBD2. The CDR3 totals 15 residues. The germline gives CDR1 SEHNR, CDR2 FQNEAQ (reference sequence). Trimming cost V 2 bases and J 7 bases; bases outside gene matches: 8.

CDR3 DNA sequence: TGTGCCAGCAGTTTAGGGGGGGACGGCTACACCTTC. As protein: CASSLGGDGYTF. The chain employs TRBV12-3 or TRBV12-4 and TRBJ1-2; TRBD1 is a possible D gene (5 bases). This CDR3 has 12 residues. Deletions cut 1 base from V and 8 bases from J, with 8 bases between.

The chain links TRBV5-4 to TRBJ2-1, with TRBD1 matching over 9 bases. V was pared by 4 bases and J by 3 bases, with 5 bases of the junction left unmatched. Germline V gene data show CDR1 as SGHNT and CDR2 as YYREEE (reference sequence). This CDR3 is 15 amino acids long. CDR3 in amino acids: CASSRTGGVYNEQFF. As DNA, the CDR3 is TGTGCCAGCAGCCGTACAGGGGGCGTCTACAATGAGCAGTTCTTC.

This rearrangement joins TRBV7-9 to TRBJ2-2, with TRBD2 matching 13 bases. The junction had 4 bases not matched to a gene; V was cut back by 4 bases and J by 2 bases. The CDR3 runs to 17 residues. Germline lookup yields CDR1 SEHNR and CDR2 FQNEAQ (reference sequence). The CDR3 region has the DNA TGTGCCAGCAGCTCCACTAGCGGGAGGGCAAACACCGGGGAGCTGTTTTTT. It codes for CASSSTSGRANTGELFF.

The J gene is TRBJ2-7, the V gene TRBV5-4; 9 nucleotides match TRBD2. The ends lost 4 bases at V and 5 bases at J; junction bases unmatched: 10. The V gene's germline CDR1 is SGHNT and CDR2 YYREEE (reference sequence). There are 15 residues in the CDR3. The CDR3, as DNA: TGTGCCAGCAGCCCGAGCGGGGGGATTATCGACGAGCAGTACGTC. It encodes CASSPSGGIIDEQYV.

The rearrangement links TRBV7-8 to TRBJ1-4; 8 nucleotides agree with TRBD1. Germline V gives CDR1 SGHVS, CDR2 FQNEAQ. The CDR3 has 14 residues. Unmatched junction bases numbered 7, after V lost 5 bases and J lost 8 bases. CDR3: CASSRGQGREKLFF. CDR3 coding DNA: TGTGCCAGCAGCCGAGGACAGGGAAGGGAAAAACTGTTTTTT.

The chain joins TRBV7-6 to TRBJ1-4; D gene uncertain. The CDR3 covers 15 residues. Germline CDR1 and CDR2: SGHVS and FNYEAQ. V gave up 2 bases and J gave up 8 bases, with 15 bases separating them. CDR3: CASSLRSDEPEKLFF. The CDR3 coding sequence is TGTGCCAGCAGCTTAAGGAGCGACGAGCCCGAAAAACTGTTTTTT.

The chain carries TRBV7-3 and TRBJ2-7, with no clear D. The CDR3 loop spans 13 amino acids. With 3 bases removed from V and 5 bases from J, the gap between germline ends came to 11 bases. Germline-derived CDR1 and CDR2 are SGHTA and FQGTGA. CDR3: CASSFSGGNEQYF. The CDR3 nucleotides read TGTGCCAGCAGCTTCTCAGGTGGTAACGAGCAGTACTTC.

This sequence joins TRBV2 and TRBJ2-5; possible D gene TRBD2, 6 bases. The CDR3 has 13 amino acids. The germline CDR1 and CDR2 sequences are SNHLY and FYNNEI. Trimming left V 7 bases short and J 5 bases short, with 14 bases between. The CDR3 here is CASTLTSWETQYF. The DNA for the CDR3 is TGTGCCAGCACTTTGACTAGTTGGGAGACCCAGTACTTC.

The chain has TRBV28 and TRBJ2-7; D not resolved. The CDR3 length is 14 residues. From germline, CDR1 is MDHEN and CDR2 SYDVKM. V was trimmed by 4 bases and J by 3 bases, leaving 13 bases between them. The CDR3 reads CASSSTPTIYEQYF. CDR3 DNA sequence: TGTGCCAGCAGTTCTACCCCAACCATCTACGAGCAGTACTTC.

The chain employs TRBV5-5 and TRBJ2-2; 12 nucleotides align to TRBD2. This CDR3 has 17 amino acids. V trimming: 1 base; J trimming: 7 bases; junction bases outside the gene matches: 8. Germline V gives CDR1 SGHKS, CDR2 YYEKEE (reference sequence). Here the CDR3 DNA reads TGTGCCAGCAGCTTGCGGTCTAGCGGGGGGGCCTTCGGGGAGCTGTTTTTT. Protein product: CASSLRSSGGAFGELFF.

The chain combines TRBV20-1 with TRBJ1-1, with D hard to call. The CDR3 consists of 13 residues. V lost 3 bases and J 0 bases, leaving 8 bases between the germline ends. The V gene's germline CDR1 is DFQATT and CDR2 SNEGSKA (reference sequence). CDR3 loop: CSASLSVNTEAFF. The CDR3 coding sequence is TGCAGTGCTAGTTTATCCGTGAACACTGAAGCTTTCTTT.

V is TRBV5-5 and J is TRBJ1-1; 7 nucleotides match TRBD1. Germline-derived CDR1 and CDR2 are SGHKS and YYEKEE (reference sequence). V shed 4 bases, J shed 1 base, and the junction held 7 bases outside the gene matches. CDR3 length: 15 residues. The CDR3 region is CASSQGGTANTEAFF. In DNA form, the CDR3 reads TGTGCCAGCAGCCAGGGTGGGACAGCGAACACTGAAGCTTTCTTT.

On this clone itself: Within the sample, other DNA sequences also encode this same CDR3. The chain uses TRBV29-1 and TRBJ2-1; the match to TRBD2 covers 14 bases. CDR3 length equals 15 residues. With V trimmed by 7 bases and J by 1 base, 3 bases remained unmatched. CDR1 is SQVTM and CDR2 is ANQGSEA in the germline V gene. The chain's CDR3 is CSAGTSGSSYNEQFF. The CDR3, as DNA: TGCAGCGCCGGGACTAGCGGGAGTTCCTACAATGAGCAGTTCTTC.

In this sample, this clone turned up a few times. The V and J genes are TRBV27 and TRBJ2-3; D is unresolved. In germline, CDR1 is MNHEY, CDR2 SMNVEV (reference sequence). The CDR3 extends over 13 amino acids. V was shortened by 5 bases and J by 4 bases, with 10 bases between the two germline ends. The CDR3 is CASSPSMADTQYF. In DNA form, the CDR3 reads TGTGCCAGCAGTCCCTCTATGGCAGATACGCAGTATTTT.

The chain combines TRBV7-2 with TRBJ2-6, with D possibly TRBD1 on 6 matching bases. The CDR3 sequence is 15 residues long. V lost 5 bases, J lost 4 bases, and 12 bases lay in between. Germline CDR1 is SGHTA and CDR2 is FQGNSA. The CDR3 sequence is CASSVQGSGANVLTF. CDR3 DNA: TGTGCCAGCAGCGTACAGGGATCAGGGGCCAACGTCCTGACTTTC.

This chain connects TRBV13 to TRBJ2-7, with 14 bases identical to TRBD2. The length of the CDR3 is 16 residues. With V trimmed by 5 bases and J by 3 bases, 6 bases remained unmatched. CDR1 and CDR2 (germline): PRHDT, FYEKMQ (reference sequence). The CDR3 region is CASSATSGGASYEQYF. Written as DNA, the CDR3 is TGTGCCAGCAGCGCGACTAGCGGGGGGGCGAGCTACGAGCAGTACTTC.

The chain employs TRBV4-1 and TRBJ1-3; the D is unclear. Germline CDR1 is MGHRA and CDR2 is YSYEKL. The ends were cut back, 3 bases at V and 0 bases at J, with 15 bases in the middle. This CDR3 is built from 17 residues. The CDR3 bases are TGCGCCAGCAGCCAGGGCTTCGGGAGCTCCTCTGGAAACACCATATATTTT. Protein product: CASSQGFGSSSGNTIYF.

This clone was recorded only once. This chain uses TRBV7-6 with TRBJ1-6; no clear D. Deletions cut 7 bases from V and 10 bases from J, with 14 bases between. Germline values: CDR1 SGHVS, CDR2 FNYEAQ. The CDR3 length is 13 residues. The CDR3 protein is CASNDGTESPLHF. The CDR3 DNA reads as TGTGCCAGCAACGACGGTACAGAATCACCCCTCCACTTT.

DNA of the CDR3: TGTGCCAGCAGCGCGACTAGCGGGGACTACAATGAGCAGTTCTTC. Translation: CASSATSGDYNEQFF. V is TRBV9 and J is TRBJ2-1, with 11 bases fitting TRBD2. Unmatched junction bases numbered 2, after V lost 3 bases and J lost 3 bases. The CDR3 spans 15 residues. Per germline, CDR1 SGDLS and CDR2 YYNGEE.

This sequence joins TRBV6-6 and TRBJ1-1, with 8 bases matching TRBD1. Germline V CDR1 and CDR2: MNHNY, SVGAGI (reference sequence). The CDR3 extends over 15 amino acids. J lost 4 bases, V lost 5 bases, and 9 bases had no gene match. The CDR3 DNA follows: TGTGCCAGCAGTAACACTGACAGGGGAGGCACTGAAGCTTTCTTT. Translation gives CASSNTDRGGTEAFF.